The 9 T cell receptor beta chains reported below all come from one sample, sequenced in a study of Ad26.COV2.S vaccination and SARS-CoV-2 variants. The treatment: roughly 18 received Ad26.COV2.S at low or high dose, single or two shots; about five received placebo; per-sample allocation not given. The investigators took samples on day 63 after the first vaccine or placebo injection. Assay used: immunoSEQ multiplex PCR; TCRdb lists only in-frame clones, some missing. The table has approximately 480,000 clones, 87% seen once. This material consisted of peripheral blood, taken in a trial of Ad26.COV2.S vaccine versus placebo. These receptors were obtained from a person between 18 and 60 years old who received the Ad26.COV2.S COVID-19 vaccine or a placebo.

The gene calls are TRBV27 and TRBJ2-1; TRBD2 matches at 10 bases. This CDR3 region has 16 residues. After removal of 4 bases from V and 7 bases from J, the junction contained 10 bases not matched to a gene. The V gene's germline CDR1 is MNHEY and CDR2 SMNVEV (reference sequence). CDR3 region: CASSSRTQREGNEQFF. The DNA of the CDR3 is TGTGCCAGCAGTTCCCGCACCCAGCGGGAGGGAAATGAGCAGTTCTTC.

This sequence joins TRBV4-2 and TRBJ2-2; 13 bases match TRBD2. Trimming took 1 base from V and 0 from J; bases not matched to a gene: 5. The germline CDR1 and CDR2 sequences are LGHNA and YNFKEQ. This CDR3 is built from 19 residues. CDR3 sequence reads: CASSQVTSGRIANTGELFF. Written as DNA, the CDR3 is TGTGCCAGCAGCCAAGTGACTAGCGGGAGGATCGCGAACACCGGGGAGCTGTTTTTT.

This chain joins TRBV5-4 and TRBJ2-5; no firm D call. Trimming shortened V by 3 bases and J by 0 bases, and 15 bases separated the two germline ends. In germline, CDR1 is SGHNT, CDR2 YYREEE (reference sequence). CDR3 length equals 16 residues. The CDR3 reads CASSSPGLLYQETQYF. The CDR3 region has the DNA TGTGCCAGCAGCTCCCCTGGGTTACTGTACCAAGAGACCCAGTACTTC.

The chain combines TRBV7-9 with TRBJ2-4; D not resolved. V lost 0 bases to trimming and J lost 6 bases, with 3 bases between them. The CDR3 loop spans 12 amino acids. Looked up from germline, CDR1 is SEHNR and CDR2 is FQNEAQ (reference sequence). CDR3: CASSLARNIQYF. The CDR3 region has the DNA TGTGCCAGCAGCTTAGCCCGAAACATTCAGTACTTC.

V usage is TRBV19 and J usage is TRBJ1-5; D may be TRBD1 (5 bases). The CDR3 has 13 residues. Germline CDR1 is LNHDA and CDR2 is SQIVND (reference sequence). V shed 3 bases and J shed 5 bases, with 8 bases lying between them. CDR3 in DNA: TGTGCCAGTAGTATTCGCAGGGATCAGCCCCAGCATTTT. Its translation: CASSIRRDQPQHF.

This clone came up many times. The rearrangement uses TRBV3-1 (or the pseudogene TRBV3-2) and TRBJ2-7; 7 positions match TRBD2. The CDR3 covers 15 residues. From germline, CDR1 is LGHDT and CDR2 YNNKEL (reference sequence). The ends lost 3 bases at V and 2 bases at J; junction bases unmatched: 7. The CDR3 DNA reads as TGTGCCAGCAGCCAGGGAGGGTTTGAGCCCTACGAGCAGTACTTC. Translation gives CASSQGGFEPYEQYF.

The CDR3 coding sequence is TGCGCCAGCAGCCAAGGGCTGGGGCTTCGCGCGACCCAGTACTTC. Translating gives CASSQGLGLRATQYF. The J gene is TRBJ2-5, the V gene TRBV4-3; a possible D gene is TRBD1 (5 bases). The germline V and J ends were trimmed by 1 base and 7 bases, with 16 bases remaining between them. This CDR3 region has 15 residues. Germline V CDR1 and CDR2: LGHNA, YSLEER.

Written as DNA, the CDR3 is TGTGCCATCAGTGAGGAGATAGGGAGGGCTCGCTACACCTTC. Residues: CAISEEIGRARYTF. The chain couples TRBV10-3 to TRBJ1-2; D call uncertain. Germline lookup yields CDR1 ENHRY and CDR2 SYGVKD. Trimming took off 2 bases at V and 9 bases at J, with 16 bases between the two ends. This CDR3 comprises 14 residues.

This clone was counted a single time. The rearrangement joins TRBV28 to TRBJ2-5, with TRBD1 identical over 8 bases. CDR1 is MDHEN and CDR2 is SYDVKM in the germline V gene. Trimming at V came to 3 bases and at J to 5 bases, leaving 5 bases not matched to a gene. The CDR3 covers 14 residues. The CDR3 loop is CASSLDRVRETQYF. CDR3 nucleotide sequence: TGTGCCAGCAGTTTGGACAGGGTGCGGGAGACCCAGTACTTC.